The source of this T cell receptor (beta chain) is a study of blood T cell repertoires in COVID-19. Authors' processing steps: Reference gene primer amplification gave estimated nucleated cell counts. Repertoires were generated with immunoSEQ multiplex PCR, while TCRdb's copy carries only in-frame clones and drops some. That table supplies the V and J calls and clone size; D and trimming were determined from the DNA. Of over 130,000 clones in the sample, approximately 88% were seen once. The CDR3 covers 15 residues. V shed 0 bases and J shed 2 bases, with 10 bases lying between them. Germline-derived CDR1 and CDR2 are SGHTA and FQGTGA.

The sample consisted of peripheral blood. The receptor was isolated from a man in his 60s with active or convalescent COVID-19. This chain links TRBV7-3 with TRBJ1-1; D is undetermined. DNA for the CDR3: TGTGCCAGCAGCTTAACGCCGGGATCCAACACTGAAGCTTTCTTT. Protein: CASSLTPGSNTEAFF.